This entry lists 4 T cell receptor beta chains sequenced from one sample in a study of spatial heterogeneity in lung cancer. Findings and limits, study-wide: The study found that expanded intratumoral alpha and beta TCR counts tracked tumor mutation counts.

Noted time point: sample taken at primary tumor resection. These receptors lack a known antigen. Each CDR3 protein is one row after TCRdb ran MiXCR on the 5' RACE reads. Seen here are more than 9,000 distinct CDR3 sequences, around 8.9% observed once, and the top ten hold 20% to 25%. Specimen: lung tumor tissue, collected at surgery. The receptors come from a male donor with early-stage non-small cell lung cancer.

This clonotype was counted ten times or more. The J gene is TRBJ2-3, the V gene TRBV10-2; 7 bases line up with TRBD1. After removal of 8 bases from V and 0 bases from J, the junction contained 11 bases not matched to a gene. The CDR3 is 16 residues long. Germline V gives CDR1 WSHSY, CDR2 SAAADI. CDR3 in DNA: TGCGCCAGCCGTCCCGGACAGGACCTAAGCACAGATACGCAGTATTTT. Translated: CASRPGQDLSTDTQYF.

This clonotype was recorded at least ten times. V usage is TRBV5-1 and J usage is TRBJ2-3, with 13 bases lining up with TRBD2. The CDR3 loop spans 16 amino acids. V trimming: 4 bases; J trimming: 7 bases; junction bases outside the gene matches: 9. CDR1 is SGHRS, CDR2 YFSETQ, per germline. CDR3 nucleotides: TGCGCCAGCAGCGACGGACTAGCGGGAGTTGTTTATACGCAGTATTTT. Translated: CASSDGLAGVVYTQYF.

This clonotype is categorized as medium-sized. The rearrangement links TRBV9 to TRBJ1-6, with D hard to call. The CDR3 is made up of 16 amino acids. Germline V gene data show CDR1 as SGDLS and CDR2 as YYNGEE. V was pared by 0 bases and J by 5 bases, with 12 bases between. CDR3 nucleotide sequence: TGTGCCAGCAGCGTAGGATCAGACGTGCATAATTCACCCCTCCACTTT. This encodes CASSVGSDVHNSPLHF.

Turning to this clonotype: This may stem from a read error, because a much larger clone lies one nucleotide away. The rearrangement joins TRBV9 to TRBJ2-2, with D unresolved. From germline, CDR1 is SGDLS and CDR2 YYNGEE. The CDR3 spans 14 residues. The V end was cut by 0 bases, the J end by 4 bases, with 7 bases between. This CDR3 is CASSVELSTGELFF. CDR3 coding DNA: TGTGCCAGCAGCGTAGAACTGAGCACCGGGGAGCTGTTTTTT.